This TCR beta chain was identified during a study of identifying expanded T cells in peripheral blood. General observations from the study: Technical replicates showed around 1.3 changed clones; roughly two weeks 15 to 20; four weeks 19. Across healthy donors, higher total template counts meant significantly greater two-week count variance.

Remarks on this clone: The antigen is unknown.

The germline CDR1 and CDR2 sequences are LNHDA and SQIVND (reference sequence). This CDR3 spans 18 amino acids. Germline trimming cut 6 bases from V and 3 bases from J; bases unmatched to any gene: 17. Collection occurred without any documented infections or immune events in donors. Assay: immunoSEQ multiplex PCR; the TCRdb copy retains only in-frame clones and omits some. The sample lists roughly 100,000 clones; around 88% were seen once. This TCR was sampled from a person aged 18-69 years in good health. This chain uses TRBV19 with TRBJ1-1; 9 nucleotides line up with TRBD1. Sequenced material: blood. The CDR3 DNA reads TGTGCCAGTAGCACTTTGGGTACAGGGGGCTGGGGTGACACTGAAGCTTTCTTT. Amino acids: CASSTLGTGGWGDTEAFF. The full variable domain, rest sourced from reference TRBV19 and TRBJ1-1, is DGGITQSPKYLFRKEGQNVTLSCEQNLNHDAMYWYRQDPGQGLRLIYYSQIVNDFQKGDIAEGYSVSREKKESFPLTVTSAQKNPTAFYLCASSTLGTGGWGDTEAFFGQGTRLTVV.